Below, 16 T cell receptor beta chains from the same sample are listed, as sequenced in a study of OX40 agonist ivuxolimab in advanced cancers. Profiled with immunoSEQ multiplex PCR; TCRdb holds only in-frame clones, not every one. This table holds roughly 10,000 clones, about 87% found once. Sequenced here: CD4+ or CD8+ T cells sorted from blood, sampled in a trial of the OX40 agonist ivuxolimab. The origin of the receptors is an adult with an advanced solid tumor such as melanoma, head and neck, liver or kidney cancer.

The V gene is TRBV5-6, the J gene TRBJ2-1; TRBD1 matches at 10 bases. V shed 4 bases, J shed 7 bases, and the junction held 5 bases outside the gene matches. This CDR3 is 14 amino acids long. Germline-derived CDR1 and CDR2 are SGHDT and YYEEEE. CDR3 nucleotides: TGTGCCAGCAGCGGGGGGACAGGGGTTAATGAGCAGTTCTTC. Translated: CASSGGTGVNEQFF.

A remark on this clone: Sequence at one end of the junction differs from germline and may be a read error. Within the sample, other DNA sequences also encode this same CDR3. This chain's CDR3 is CASFKLRGGTYGYTF. The CDR3 region has the DNA TGTGCCAGCTTTAAACTTCGGGGAGGGACCTATGGCTACACCTTT. The rearrangement links TRBV27 to TRBJ1-2, with D possibly being TRBD1 (5 bases). The germline V gene has CDR1 MNHEY and CDR2 SMNVEV (reference sequence). The CDR3 sequence is 15 residues long.

J is TRBJ1-1 and V is TRBV7-2; D gene ambiguous. V was clipped by 2 bases and J by 5 bases, with 0 bases between them. Per the germline V gene, CDR1 is SGHTA and CDR2 is FQGNSA. CDR3 length: 10 amino acids. The CDR3 sequence is CASSLTEAFF. The CDR3, as DNA: TGTGCCAGCAGCTTAACTGAAGCTTTCTTT.

The chain links TRBV5-1 to TRBJ2-1; D unresolved. Germline V gene sequence: CDR1 SGHRS, CDR2 YFSETQ. The CDR3 sequence is 13 residues long. The V end was cut by 4 bases, the J end by 7 bases, with 12 bases between. The DNA for the CDR3 is TGCGCCAGCAGCCAGACCGGTGGGAATGAGCAGTTCTTC. It translates to CASSQTGGNEQFF.

V is TRBV9 and J is TRBJ2-3; D call uncertain. The V end lost 3 bases, the J end lost 6 bases, and 17 bases lay between the germline ends. This CDR3 has 15 residues. In germline, CDR1 is SGDLS, CDR2 YYNGEE. CDR3 nucleotides: TGTGCCAGCAGCGCAACCAGACAAGCTCAGGATACGCAGTATTTT. Translation: CASSATRQAQDTQYF.

This chain joins TRBV27 and TRBJ2-1, with TRBD2 matching 8 bases. Germline CDR1 MNHEY, CDR2 SMNVEV (reference sequence). This CDR3 comprises 15 residues. Trimming removed 6 bases from V and 9 bases from J; junction bases left unmatched: 13. Here the CDR3 reads CASSLLAASRFEQFF. CDR3 DNA sequence: TGTGCCAGCAGCTTACTAGCGGCTTCGAGATTTGAGCAGTTCTTC.

The chain carries TRBV2 and TRBJ2-3, with 8 bases lining up with TRBD1. Looked up from germline, CDR1 is SNHLY and CDR2 is FYNNEI. The CDR3 is 16 amino acids. After removal of 3 bases from V and 1 base from J, the junction contained 6 bases not matched to a gene. The CDR3 bases are TGTGCCAGCAGTGAGTTATCGGGACAGGGCACAGATACGCAGTATTTT. Translating it yields CASSELSGQGTDTQYF. The full variable domain, completed using reference TRBV2 and TRBJ2-3, is EPEVTQTPSHQVTQMGQEVILRCVPISNHLYFYWYRQILGQKVEFLVSFYNNEISEKSEIFDDQFSVERPDGSNFTLKIRSTKLEDSAMYFCASSELSGQGTDTQYFGPGTRLTVL.

This clone showed up just once. The J gene is TRBJ1-5, the V gene TRBV6-5; 7 nucleotides line up with TRBD1. Germline assignment: CDR1 MNHEY and CDR2 SVGAGI. With 0 bases clipped from V and 3 bases from J, the junction kept 2 bases outside the gene matches. The length of the CDR3 is 15 residues. This CDR3 reads CASSYSGQSNQPQHF. Written as DNA, the CDR3 is TGTGCCAGCAGTTACTCGGGACAGTCCAATCAGCCCCAGCATTTT.

This chain uses TRBV5-6 with TRBJ1-2, with D uncertain. This CDR3 region has 16 residues. The germline CDR1 and CDR2 sequences are SGHDT and YYEEEE. Between the trimmed V and J ends, which lost 0 bases and 0 bases, there was a span of 12 bases. This CDR3 is CASSLGVRVANYGYTF. CDR3 in DNA: TGTGCCAGCAGCTTGGGGGTGCGGGTAGCTAACTATGGCTACACCTTC. Based on the CDR3 plus reference TRBV5-6 and TRBJ1-2, the full variable domain is DAGVTQSPTHLIKTRGQQVTLRCSPKSGHDTVSWYQQALGQGPQFIFQYYEEEERQRGNFPDRFSGHQFPNYSSELNVNALLLGDSALYLCASSLGVRVANYGYTFGSGTRLTVV.

The chain links TRBV10-2 to TRBJ1-2; the D is unclear. V was pared by 2 bases and J by 6 bases, with 4 bases between. The CDR3 spans 11 residues. Germline CDR1 and CDR2: WSHSY and SAAADI. The CDR3 sequence is CASSEGDGYTF. The CDR3 region has the DNA TGCGCCAGCAGTGAGGGGGATGGCTACACCTTC.

V is TRBV27 and J is TRBJ1-1; TRBD1 matches at 10 bases. V lost 4 bases to trimming and J lost 6 bases; unmatched junction nucleotides: 11. This CDR3 has 16 amino acids. The germline V gene has CDR1 MNHEY and CDR2 SMNVEV (reference sequence). The CDR3 nucleotides are TGTGCCAGCAGTTACCCCCCGGGACAGGGGAGGGCTGAAGCTTTCTTT. Its protein product is CASSYPPGQGRAEAFF.

Comments on this clone: At one end, the junction sequence differs from germline, possibly due to a read error. The rearrangement uses TRBV7-7 and TRBJ2-7; D may be TRBD1 or TRBD2 (5 bases each). CDR1 and CDR2 from the germline V gene are SSHAT and FNYEAQ (reference sequence). The CDR3 extends over 14 amino acids. The CDR3 sequence is CASSSSRDPYEQYF. In DNA, the CDR3 is TGTGCTAGCAGCTCAAGCCGGGACCCCTACGAGCAGTACTTC.

The chain employs TRBV28 and TRBJ1-4; a possible D gene is TRBD1 (6 bases). This CDR3 has 14 amino acids. Per germline, CDR1 MDHEN and CDR2 SYDVKM. Between the trimmed V and J ends, which lost 7 bases and 6 bases, there was a span of 15 bases. CDR3 nucleotide sequence: TGTGCCAGCAAACGATGGGGGCTGGATGAAAAACTGTTTTTT. Its translation is CASKRWGLDEKLFF.

This chain links TRBV12-1 with TRBJ2-7; no check of the table's D call, TRBD2, against the DNA was made. TRBV12-1 is tagged as a pseudogene. The CDR3 has 14 amino acids. The chain's CDR3 is CASSFYPSGTEQYF. The CDR3 bases are TGTGCCAGCAGCTTTTACCCTAGCGGGACCGAGCAGTACTTC.

The CDR3 here is CASSLLVRNQPQHF. CDR3 DNA sequence: TGTGCCAGCAGTTTGTTAGTGCGCAATCAGCCCCAGCATTTT. The rearrangement links TRBV28 to TRBJ1-5; D unresolved. The V and J ends lost 3 bases and 2 bases respectively, with 8 bases between them. The V gene's germline CDR1 is MDHEN and CDR2 SYDVKM. This CDR3 has 14 amino acids.

This chain uses TRBV4-3 with TRBJ2-1; 12 bases match TRBD2. This CDR3 is built from 15 residues. Germline values: CDR1 LGHNA, CDR2 YSLEER. The V segment lost 4 bases and the J segment 2 bases; nucleotides outside the gene matches: 0. CDR3 nucleotides: TGCGCCAGCAGCCCTAGCGGGGGGGCCTACAATGAGCAGTTCTTC. The encoded protein is CASSPSGGAYNEQFF.